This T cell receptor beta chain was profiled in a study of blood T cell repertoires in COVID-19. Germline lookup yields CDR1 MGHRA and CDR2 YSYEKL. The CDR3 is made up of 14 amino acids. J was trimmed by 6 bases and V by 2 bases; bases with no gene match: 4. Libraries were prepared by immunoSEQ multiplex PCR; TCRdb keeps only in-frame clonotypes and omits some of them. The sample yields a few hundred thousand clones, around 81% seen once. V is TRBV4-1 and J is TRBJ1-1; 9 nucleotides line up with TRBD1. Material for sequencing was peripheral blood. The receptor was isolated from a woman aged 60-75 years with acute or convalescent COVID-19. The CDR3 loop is CASSQPGQGPEAFF. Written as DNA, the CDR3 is TGCGCCAGCAGCCAACCGGGACAGGGACCTGAAGCTTTCTTT.